The entry below gives a single TCR beta chain sequence along with its context. This entry belongs to a study of patients and donors after allogeneic stem cell transplantation. TCRdb re-called the RT-PCR reads through MiXCR, storing one row per CDR3 protein. The table includes some 150,000 distinct CDR3 sequences, over 35% detected once. Germline CDR1 is PRHDT and CDR2 is FYEKMQ (reference sequence). The length of the CDR3 is 12 residues. V was pared by 5 bases and J by 9 bases, with 11 bases between. This receptor was identified in a human donor who was either an allogeneic HSCT recipient or a stem cell or donor lymphocyte infusion donor (not recorded which). It is not recorded whose cells these are; they may come from a transplant donor. This sequence joins TRBV13 and TRBJ2-1; TRBD2 is a possible D gene (6 bases). Sequenced sample: blood, either unsorted or a sorted T cell fraction (not recorded which). Here the CDR3 reads CASSRDFGEQFF. CDR3 DNA: TGTGCCAGCAGCCGGGACTTTGGTGAGCAGTTCTTC.